The T cell receptor (beta chain) described here comes from a study of OX40 agonist ivuxolimab in advanced cancers. Regarding the research as a whole: Ivuxolimab, which targeted the costimulatory receptor OX40 (CD134), was an agonistic, fully human IgG2 monoclonal antibody. Of the approximately 50 dose-escalation patients, hepatocellular carcinoma was present in about 20, melanoma in around 15, renal cell carcinoma in 9 and head and neck cancer in 9. Three dose-escalation patients achieved partial responses, one with hepatocellular carcinoma and two with cutaneous melanoma. The monotherapy dose-escalation portion (N ≈ 52 patients) of the phase I ivuxolimab trial is reported in the paper. Patients were allowed to have had prior anti-PD-1, anti-PD-L1 or anti-CTLA-4 therapy, and 40% to 45% of the dose-escalation patients had been treated with checkpoint inhibitors. In the dose-escalation cohort, 65% to 90% of patients were male, and the mean age was approximately 60 years, with a range of roughly 20 to 85. Intravenous ivuxolimab was administered to patients every 2 weeks at six dose levels: 0.01, 0.1, 0.3, 1.5, 3 and 10 mg/kg. Peripheral TCRbeta sequencing was intended to test whether TCR sequence diversity was altered and clonal T-cell expansion was caused by ivuxolimab. Study-wide findings and limitations: Low levels of normalized T-cell clonal expansion were also seen in some patients who did not respond. After ivuxolimab, CD8+ T cells had more expanded clones than CD4+ T cells on average. The antigen specificity of the peripheral T cells that underwent clonal expansion was not determined. Clonal expansion of both CD4+ and CD8+ blood T cells was observed from baseline to week 6 at doses 0.1 to 3.0 mg/kg. In partial responders in the 0.1-3.0 mg/kg groups, normalized peripheral clonal expansion was found to be among the lowest, especially among CD8+ T cells.

As regards this clone: Its antigen is still unknown. A far larger clone is off by one base, so a read error is likely. This specimen includes other DNA sequences encoding the same CDR3.

Genomic DNA was extracted from sorted cells for sequencing of the TCRbeta CDR3 region. The immunoSEQ Assay was used for sequencing of TCRbeta CDR3 regions. TCRdb obtained this table from immuneACCESS and retained in-frame rearrangements with V and J assigned. These tables miss some clones; where compared with another copy, unresolved V genes account for less than half of the shortfall, and the remainder is unexplained. The sample has tens of thousands of clones on record, approximately 83% of them singletons. The biggest ten clones account for around 28% of the sample. Patients with autoimmune disease history or receiving systemic immunosuppression were excluded from the trial. Peripheral blood for TCR sequencing was collected from all dose cohorts at baseline, on cycle 4 day 1, and on cycle 7 day 1. Samples were obtained from an open-label, multicenter, first-in-human phase I dose-escalation trial of ivuxolimab. The trial enrolled adults with locally advanced or metastatic head and neck squamous cell, hepatocellular, melanoma or renal cell carcinoma. CD4+ and CD8+ T cells were sorted separately from peripheral blood before TCR sequencing.

Measured from the cysteine to the phenylalanine, the CDR3 is 13 residues long. Solely the CDR3 DNA is kept, with 39 bases framed from the first base. The germline V gene gives CDR1 as SGHRS and CDR2 as YFSETQ. Trimming removed 5 bases from V and 2 bases from J, leaving 11 bases between the germline ends. The sequence links TRBV5-1 to TRBJ2-7, with the D gene not confidently named. This sample comprised CD4+ or CD8+ T cells sorted from blood, obtained in a trial of the OX40 agonist ivuxolimab. The TCR sequence derives from an adult with an advanced solid tumor such as melanoma, head and neck, liver or kidney cancer. The CDR3: CASSYGRPYEQYF. The nucleotides read TGCGCCAGCAGTTACGGGCGGCCCTACGAGCAGTACTTC.